This TCR beta chain originates from a study of identical twins. Whole-study findings and limits: Diverse VJ usage suggested most zero-insertion clonotypes were not invariant T cells. Twins' excess sharing was less marked for out-of-frame beta sequences.

Using its own MiXCR run on the 5' RACE reads, TCRdb lists one record per CDR3 protein. The sample lists around 1.7 million distinct CDR3 sequences; about 31% were seen once. With respect to this clonotype: Its antigen is undetermined.

Germline V gives CDR1 MNHEY, CDR2 SMNVEV (reference sequence). Between the trimmed V and J ends, which lost 4 bases and 3 bases, there was a span of 13 bases. The CDR3 is 14 residues long. The chain combines TRBV27 with TRBJ2-7, with D hard to call. Material for sequencing was cord blood. This clonotype originated in a newborn girl in good health. The DNA of the CDR3 is TGTGCCAGCAGTTCCAACACGGGCATCTACGAGCAGTACTTC. It is translated as CASSSNTGIYEQYF.